Listed here are 31 T cell receptor beta chains from one sample, sequenced in a study of blood T cell repertoires in COVID-19. Generated by immunoSEQ multiplex PCR, the TCRdb table keeps only in-frame clones and is missing some. The sample has about 99,000 clones, roughly 84% seen once. The sequenced material came from peripheral blood. The receptor source for this set is a man aged 70 or older with active or convalescent COVID-19.

This clone showed up just once. V gene TRBV27 combines with J gene TRBJ1-2; D is undetermined. Germline V gene sequence: CDR1 MNHEY, CDR2 SMNVEV (reference sequence). V was shortened by 4 bases and J by 8 bases, with 11 bases between the two germline ends. The CDR3 runs to 12 residues. CDR3 nucleotide sequence: TGTGCCAGCAGTTCGGAGGCGGGGGGCTACACCTTC. Translation: CASSSEAGGYTF.

This rearrangement joins TRBV30 to TRBJ1-4; perhaps TRBD1 as D (5 bases). Trimming left V 1 base short and J 7 bases short, with 16 bases between. This CDR3 has 15 amino acids. Per germline, CDR1 GTSNPN and CDR2 SVGIG (reference sequence). The CDR3 loop is CAWSAFSGLGEKLFF. In DNA, the CDR3 is TGTGCCTGGAGTGCATTTTCGGGACTCGGTGAAAAACTGTTTTTT. The complete variable domain, with remaining parts taken from reference TRBV30 and TRBJ1-4, reads SQTIHQWPATLVQPVGSPLSLECTVEGTSNPNLYWYRQAAGRGLQLLFYSVGIGQISSEVPQNLSASRPQDRQFILSSKKLLLSDSGFYLCAWSAFSGLGEKLFFGSGTQLSVL.

The V call is TRBV19, the J call TRBJ2-5; 8 nucleotides align to TRBD2. The ends lost 6 bases at V and 5 bases at J; junction bases unmatched: 8. CDR1 and CDR2 from the germline V gene are LNHDA and SQIVND (reference sequence). This CDR3 has 14 amino acids. The CDR3 spells CASSQSGGAETQYF. The DNA of the CDR3 is TGTGCCAGTAGCCAGTCGGGGGGGGCCGAGACCCAGTACTTC.

The chain carries TRBV6-5 and TRBJ2-7; 7 bases agree with TRBD1. The CDR3 spans 13 residues. V gave up 2 bases and J gave up 6 bases; unmatched junction bases: 4. Looked up from germline, CDR1 is MNHEY and CDR2 is SVGAGI. CDR3 sequence: CASSYPQGLEQYF. Written as DNA, the CDR3 is TGTGCCAGCAGTTACCCACAGGGGCTCGAGCAGTACTTC.

The chain is built from TRBV4-3 and TRBJ1-4; the D gene is possibly TRBD1 (6 bases). V dropped 3 bases and J dropped 7 bases, with 15 bases sitting between them. The germline V gene has CDR1 LGHNA and CDR2 YSLEER. The CDR3 has 15 amino acids. CDR3 DNA: TGCGCCAGCAGCCAGTCGAAAAGGGGGACTGAAAAACTGTTTTTT. Protein product: CASSQSKRGTEKLFF.

The rearrangement links TRBV5-6 to TRBJ1-5, with D tentatively TRBD1 (5 bases). The V gene's germline CDR1 is SGHDT and CDR2 YYEEEE. CDR3 length: 14 residues. V was pared by 3 bases and J by 6 bases, with 13 bases between. The CDR3 nucleotides read TGTGCCAGCAGCTCCAGGGTTAACGGTCAGCCCCAGCATTTT. This gives the protein CASSSRVNGQPQHF.

This chain links TRBV24-1 with TRBJ1-2, with TRBD1 matching over 11 bases. V shed 5 bases and J 2 bases; nucleotides not matched to a gene: 3. This CDR3 spans 15 amino acids. Germline-derived CDR1 and CDR2 are KGHDR and SFDVKD. The CDR3 DNA sequence: TGTGCCACCAGTGGTGGGGACAGGGGGAACTATGGCTACACCTTC. Protein sequence: CATSGGDRGNYGYTF.

The J gene is TRBJ2-7, the V gene TRBV15; 8 nucleotides agree with TRBD1. Germline trimming cut 3 bases from V and 6 bases from J; bases unmatched to any gene: 4. The germline V gene has CDR1 LNHNV and CDR2 YYDKDF (reference sequence). The CDR3 covers 13 residues. This chain's CDR3 is CATSRGTGGEQYF. In nucleotides, the CDR3 is TGTGCCACCAGCAGGGGGACAGGAGGCGAGCAGTACTTC.

This chain connects TRBV11-2 to TRBJ2-3; TRBD2 might be the D (5 bases). Germline CDR1 is SGHAT and CDR2 is FQNNGV. The CDR3 length is 16 residues. Trimming shortened V by 1 base and J by 4 bases, and 15 bases separated the two germline ends. The DNA for the CDR3 is TGTGCCAGCAGCTTAGGCCAAGCGGTCTTATCAGATACGCAGTATTTT. Translation gives CASSLGQAVLSDTQYF. The full variable domain, its missing parts supplied by reference TRBV11-2 and TRBJ2-3, is EAGVAQSPRYKIIEKRQSVAFWCNPISGHATLYWYQQILGQGPKLLIQFQNNGVVDDSQLPKDRFSAERLKGVDSTLKIQPAKLEDSAVYLCASSLGQAVLSDTQYFGPGTRLTVL.

The chain joins TRBV28 to TRBJ1-4; the D is unclear. The CDR3 totals 15 residues. From germline, CDR1 is MDHEN and CDR2 SYDVKM. With 5 bases removed from V and 10 bases from J, the gap between germline ends came to 20 bases. The CDR3 coding sequence is TGTGCCAGCAGTCCCTGGTTGGCGGCCGCGGGAAAACTGTTTTTT. This translates into CASSPWLAAAGKLFF.

This chain uses TRBV12-3 or TRBV12-4 with TRBJ1-1, with D maybe TRBD1 (5 bases). The CDR3 totals 13 residues. V was pared by 5 bases and J by 5 bases, with 12 bases between. The CDR3 DNA sequence: TGTGCCAGCAGTGGAGGGGCGGGAACTGAAGCTTTCTTT. Translated: CASSGGAGTEAFF.

The chain is built from TRBV7-9 and TRBJ2-2; the D gene is possibly TRBD2 (5 bases). The CDR3 spans 15 residues. Germline CDR1 SEHNR, CDR2 FQNEAQ (reference sequence). Trimming removed 1 base from V and 6 bases from J, with 12 bases in between. The CDR3 sequence: CASSLVSGSAGELFF. The CDR3 DNA sequence: TGTGCCAGCAGCTTAGTATCGGGGAGTGCCGGGGAGCTGTTTTTT.

J is TRBJ2-1 and V is TRBV5-1, with D uncertain. The CDR3 has 16 amino acids. V lost 4 bases and J lost 0, with 14 bases in between. The V gene's germline CDR1 is SGHRS and CDR2 YFSETQ. In nucleotides, the CDR3 is TGCGCCAGCAGCCCTTTGCGTTATTCCTCCTACAATGAGCAGTTCTTC. As protein: CASSPLRYSSYNEQFF.

The V and J genes are TRBV19 and TRBJ1-5, with 7 bases aligning to TRBD1. Germline values: CDR1 LNHDA, CDR2 SQIVND (reference sequence). The CDR3 has 15 residues. V dropped 3 bases and J dropped 6; count of bases not matched to a gene: 8. The DNA of the CDR3 is TGTGCCAGTAGTATCCTTGGGCCAGGGGGTCAGCCCCAGCATTTT. This encodes CASSILGPGGQPQHF.

A single count supports this clone. V gene TRBV5-1 combines with J gene TRBJ2-3, with 15 bases lining up with TRBD2. The CDR3 is 17 amino acids. The germline gives CDR1 SGHRS, CDR2 YFSETQ. J was trimmed by 1 base and V by 5 bases; bases with no gene match: 5. CDR3 protein: CASRRTSGGDRTDTQYF. The CDR3 DNA is TGCGCCAGCAGACGGACTAGCGGGGGGGACCGCACAGATACGCAGTATTTT.

This chain links TRBV6-1 with TRBJ1-6, with 9 bases aligning to TRBD1. CDR1 MNHNS and CDR2 SASEGT come from the germline V gene. V lost 2 bases, J lost 0 bases, and 5 bases stayed unmatched. The CDR3 covers 18 residues. This chain's CDR3 is CASSERTGVSSYNSPLHF. CDR3 in DNA: TGTGCCAGCAGTGAACGGACAGGGGTAAGCTCCTATAATTCACCCCTCCACTTT.

In the case of this clone: Other DNA sequences from this sample encode an identical CDR3 as well. This rearrangement joins TRBV7-9 to TRBJ1-1; D uncertain. V was pared by 4 bases and J by 3 bases, with 15 bases between. This CDR3 is built from 15 residues. Germline V gives CDR1 SEHNR, CDR2 FQNEAQ (reference sequence). Here the CDR3 DNA reads TGTGCCAGCAGCTCATCAGGCGGGAGGGACACTGAAGCTTTCTTT. Amino acids: CASSSSGGRDTEAFF.

The rearrangement joins TRBV7-9 to TRBJ2-1, with a possible D match to TRBD1 (6 bases). Between the trimmed V and J ends, which lost 5 bases and 3 bases, there was a span of 17 bases. The germline CDR1 and CDR2 sequences are SEHNR and FQNEAQ (reference sequence). The CDR3 extends over 16 amino acids. This CDR3 reads CASSHQPGEGYNEQFF. The CDR3 nucleotides read TGTGCCAGCAGCCATCAACCAGGGGAAGGCTACAATGAGCAGTTCTTC.

The V call is TRBV21-1, the J call TRBJ1-1; the table calls TRBD1, which could not be checked here. TRBV21-1 corresponds to a pseudogene. The CDR3 extends over 15 amino acids. Here the CDR3 DNA reads TGTGCCAGCAGCTCTGACGGTACAGGGGGCACTGAAGCTTTCTTT. This codes for CASSSDGTGGTEAFF.

J is TRBJ2-7 and V is TRBV7-9, with D maybe TRBD2 (7 bases). The CDR3 sequence is 16 residues long. V was pared by 5 bases and J by 3 bases, with 20 bases between. Germline V gene data show CDR1 as SEHNR and CDR2 as FQNEAQ (reference sequence). The DNA of the CDR3 is TGTGCCAGCAGCCCCTTAGGGGGGGACAAAAGCTACGAGCAGTACTTC. Its translation is CASSPLGGDKSYEQYF.

Only a few counts were recorded for this clone. The J gene is TRBJ2-5, the V gene TRBV5-4; 7 nucleotides align to TRBD2. There are 12 residues in the CDR3. The V segment lost 5 bases and the J segment 7 bases; nucleotides outside the gene matches: 5. Per germline, CDR1 SGHNT and CDR2 YYREEE (reference sequence). The CDR3 region has the DNA TGTGCCAGCAGGCCGGGGGGTGGGACCCAGTACTTC. This gives the protein CASRPGGGTQYF.

This clone has more than one count but fewer than ten. V usage is TRBV4-1 and J usage is TRBJ1-4, with D possibly being TRBD1 (5 bases). CDR1 and CDR2 (germline): MGHRA, YSYEKL. Trimming left V 1 base short and J 2 bases short, with 11 bases between. The CDR3 totals 16 residues. CDR3 loop: CASSQGSGGTNEKLFF. As DNA, the CDR3 is TGCGCCAGCAGCCAAGGTTCTGGGGGGACTAATGAAAAACTGTTTTTT.

The sample holds one count of this clone. V and J are TRBV5-1 and TRBJ1-3, with D possibly TRBD1 on 6 matching bases. The V gene lost 1 base and the J gene lost 3 bases, with 11 bases spanning the gap. Germline-derived CDR1 and CDR2 are SGHRS and YFSETQ. CDR3 length: 15 amino acids. For the CDR3, the DNA is TGCGCCAGCAGCTTGATGGGGGCCGATGGAAACACCATATATTTT. Translation gives CASSLMGADGNTIYF.

The chain has TRBV30 and TRBJ1-1; 8 nucleotides agree with TRBD1. The CDR3 has 12 residues. CDR1 is GTSNPN, CDR2 SVGIG, per germline (reference sequence). Trimming removed 7 bases from V and 1 base from J; junction bases left unmatched: 2. The chain's CDR3 is CASGQANTEAFF. The CDR3 nucleotides are TGTGCCTCGGGACAGGCGAACACTGAAGCTTTCTTT.

The chain carries TRBV5-1 and TRBJ2-7; weak D call: TRBD2 (6 bases). CDR1 and CDR2 from the germline V gene are SGHRS and YFSETQ. The CDR3 spans 13 residues. Trimming took 1 base from V and 5 from J, leaving 10 bases between them. The CDR3 DNA reads TGCGCCAGCAGCTTGACTAGCTTTAACGAGCAGTACTTC. Translated, it gives CASSLTSFNEQYF.

The rearrangement joins TRBV7-9 to TRBJ1-2; TRBD1 matches 7 bases. The J segment lost 8 bases and the V segment lost 5 bases, leaving 14 bases of the junction unmatched. CDR1 is SEHNR, CDR2 FQNEAQ, per germline (reference sequence). The CDR3 is 15 residues long. CDR3 in amino acids: CASSPDAVTGKGYTF. CDR3 DNA sequence: TGTGCCAGCAGCCCTGACGCCGTGACAGGGAAAGGCTACACCTTC.

A single count supports this clone. The chain uses TRBV3-1 (or the pseudogene TRBV3-2) and TRBJ2-5; D perhaps matches TRBD2 (7 bases). This CDR3 region has 17 residues. In germline, CDR1 is LGHDT, CDR2 YNNKEL (reference sequence). Deletions cut 1 base from V and 4 bases from J, with 19 bases between. The CDR3 DNA follows: TGTGCCAGCAGCCAAGGAGGGAGGAGGGGGGGCCGAGAGACCCAGTACTTC. Translated, it gives CASSQGGRRGGRETQYF.

The V gene is TRBV5-1, the J gene TRBJ2-1; TRBD1 agrees at 12 bases. Losses at the gene ends were 0 bases for V and 7 bases for J; bases not matched to a gene: 5. This CDR3 region has 16 residues. The germline V gene has CDR1 SGHRS and CDR2 YFSETQ. CDR3 sequence (DNA): TGCGCCAGCAGCTTGGCCCGGGGACAGGGGGCTAATGAGCAGTTCTTC. Translated: CASSLARGQGANEQFF.

The rearrangement uses TRBV18 and TRBJ1-6; 7 bases agree with TRBD1. Unmatched junction bases numbered 1, after V lost 3 bases and J lost 8 bases. Germline V gene sequence: CDR1 KGHSH, CDR2 LQKENI. This CDR3 has 13 residues. CDR3 in DNA: TGTGCCAGCTCACCCGGGACAGATTCACCCCTCCACTTT. Translation: CASSPGTDSPLHF.

J is TRBJ1-3 and V is TRBV10-3; D gene ambiguous. CDR3 length: 15 amino acids. The V gene lost 2 bases and the J gene lost 0 bases, with 8 bases spanning the gap. Looked up from germline, CDR1 is ENHRY and CDR2 is SYGVKD. The CDR3 DNA sequence: TGTGCCATCAGTGAGGCGGGAAACTCTGGAAACACCATATATTTT. This codes for CAISEAGNSGNTIYF.

The chain joins TRBV3-1 (or the pseudogene TRBV3-2) to TRBJ2-7; tentatively, D is TRBD2 (7 bases). Looked up from germline, CDR1 is LGHDT and CDR2 is YNNKEL (reference sequence). The CDR3 length is 14 residues. Trimming left V 0 bases short and J 7 bases short, with 13 bases between. The CDR3 DNA sequence: TGTGCCAGCAGCCAAGATGGGGGGGCCAGAGAGCAGTACTTC. Translation gives CASSQDGGAREQYF.